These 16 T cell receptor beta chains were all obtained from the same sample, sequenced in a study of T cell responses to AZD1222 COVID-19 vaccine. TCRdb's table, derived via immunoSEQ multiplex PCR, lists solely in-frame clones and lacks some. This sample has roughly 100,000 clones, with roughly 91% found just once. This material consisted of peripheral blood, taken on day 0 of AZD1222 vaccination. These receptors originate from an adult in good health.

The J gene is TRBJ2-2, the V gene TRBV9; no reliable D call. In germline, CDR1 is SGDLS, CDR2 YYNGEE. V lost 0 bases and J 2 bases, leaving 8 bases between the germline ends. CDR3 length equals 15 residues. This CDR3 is CASSVAAGNTGELFF. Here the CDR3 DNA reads TGTGCCAGCAGCGTAGCCGCAGGTAACACCGGGGAGCTGTTTTTT.

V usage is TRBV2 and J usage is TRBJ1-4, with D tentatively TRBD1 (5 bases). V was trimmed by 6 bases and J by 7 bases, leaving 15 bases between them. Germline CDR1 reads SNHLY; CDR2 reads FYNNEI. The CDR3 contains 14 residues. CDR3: CASRIGARAEKLFF. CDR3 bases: TGTGCCAGCAGGATTGGGGCCAGGGCTGAAAAACTGTTTTTT. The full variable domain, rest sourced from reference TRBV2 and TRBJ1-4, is EPEVTQTPSHQVTQMGQEVILRCVPISNHLYFYWYRQILGQKVEFLVSFYNNEISEKSEIFDDQFSVERPDGSNFTLKIRSTKLEDSAMYFCASRIGARAEKLFFGSGTQLSVL.

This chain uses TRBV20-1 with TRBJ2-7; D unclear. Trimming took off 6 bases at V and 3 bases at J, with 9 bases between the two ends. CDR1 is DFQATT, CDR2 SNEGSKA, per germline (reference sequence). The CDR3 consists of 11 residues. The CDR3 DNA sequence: TGCAGTGCAATACACGGCTACGAGCAGTACTTC. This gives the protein CSAIHGYEQYF.

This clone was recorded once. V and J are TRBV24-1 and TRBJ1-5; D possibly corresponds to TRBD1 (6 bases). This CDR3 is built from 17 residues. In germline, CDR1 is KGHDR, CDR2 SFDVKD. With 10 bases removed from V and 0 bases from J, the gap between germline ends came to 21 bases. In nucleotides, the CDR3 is TGTGCCACTACGGGGGCAAAGACGGTGTATAGCAATCAGCCCCAGCATTTT. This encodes CATTGAKTVYSNQPQHF.

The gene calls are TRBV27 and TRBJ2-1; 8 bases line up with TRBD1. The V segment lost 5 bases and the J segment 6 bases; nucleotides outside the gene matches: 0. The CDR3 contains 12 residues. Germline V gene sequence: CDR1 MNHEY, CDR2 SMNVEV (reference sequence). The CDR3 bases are TGTGCCAGCAGTGGACAGGGCAATGAGCAGTTCTTC. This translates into CASSGQGNEQFF.

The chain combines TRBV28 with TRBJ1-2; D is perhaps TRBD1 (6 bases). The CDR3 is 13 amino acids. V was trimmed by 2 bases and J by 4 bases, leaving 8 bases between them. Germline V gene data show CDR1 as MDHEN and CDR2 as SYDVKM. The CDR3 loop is CASSLRGAYGYTF. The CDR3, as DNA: TGTGCCAGCAGTTTAAGGGGGGCCTATGGCTACACCTTC.

CDR3 sequence reads: CASSYRATYGYTF. The CDR3 nucleotides read TGTGCCAGCAGTTACAGGGCGACCTATGGCTACACCTTC. The chain combines TRBV6-2 or TRBV6-3 with TRBJ1-2; D ambiguous. V was clipped by 2 bases and J by 4 bases, with 8 bases between them. There are 13 residues in the CDR3. Germline CDR1 is MNHEY and CDR2 is SVGEGT.

The CDR3 here is CASSLAAGGGTEAFF. Written as DNA, the CDR3 is TGCGCCAGCAGCTTGGCCGCCGGAGGAGGGACTGAAGCTTTCTTT. J is TRBJ1-1 and V is TRBV5-1; D is undetermined. Trimming cost V 0 bases and J 5 bases, with 14 bases left between them. This CDR3 contains 15 residues. Germline V gene sequence: CDR1 SGHRS, CDR2 YFSETQ.

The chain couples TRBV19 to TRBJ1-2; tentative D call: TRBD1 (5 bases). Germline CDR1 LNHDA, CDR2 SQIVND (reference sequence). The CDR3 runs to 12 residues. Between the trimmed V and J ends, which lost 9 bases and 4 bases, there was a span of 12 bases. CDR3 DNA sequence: TGTGCCAGCTCTGACAGCGTCTATGGCTACACCTTC. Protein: CASSDSVYGYTF.

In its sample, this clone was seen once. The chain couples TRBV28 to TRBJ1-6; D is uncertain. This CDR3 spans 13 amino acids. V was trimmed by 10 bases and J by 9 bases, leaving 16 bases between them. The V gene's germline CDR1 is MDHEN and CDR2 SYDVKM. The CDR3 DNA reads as TGTGCCACCGGTCGGATGTGGGGTTCACCCCTCCACTTT. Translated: CATGRMWGSPLHF.

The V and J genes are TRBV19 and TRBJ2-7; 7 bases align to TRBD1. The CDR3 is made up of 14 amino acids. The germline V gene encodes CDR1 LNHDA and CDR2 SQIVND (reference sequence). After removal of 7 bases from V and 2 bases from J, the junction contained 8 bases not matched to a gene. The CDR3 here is CASTSTGIPYEQYF. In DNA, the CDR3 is TGTGCCAGTACCTCGACAGGGATCCCCTACGAGCAGTACTTC.

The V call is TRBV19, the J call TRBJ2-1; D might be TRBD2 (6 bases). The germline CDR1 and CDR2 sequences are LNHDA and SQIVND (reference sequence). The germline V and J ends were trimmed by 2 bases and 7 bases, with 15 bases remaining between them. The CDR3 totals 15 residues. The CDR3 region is CASSISASVENEQFF. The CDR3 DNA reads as TGTGCCAGTAGTATATCGGCTAGCGTTGAGAATGAGCAGTTCTTC.

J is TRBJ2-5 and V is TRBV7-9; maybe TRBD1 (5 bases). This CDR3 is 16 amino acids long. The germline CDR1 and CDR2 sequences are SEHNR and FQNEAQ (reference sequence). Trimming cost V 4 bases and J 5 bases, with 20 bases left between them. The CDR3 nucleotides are TGTGCCAGCAGCTCCCCCGAGGTGCAGGGCCGCGAGACCCAGTACTTC. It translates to CASSSPEVQGRETQYF.

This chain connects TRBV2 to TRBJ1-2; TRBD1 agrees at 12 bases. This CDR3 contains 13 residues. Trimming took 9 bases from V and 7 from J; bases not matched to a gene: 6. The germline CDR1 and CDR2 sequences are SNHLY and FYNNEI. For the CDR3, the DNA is TGTGCCAGTTTGGGACAGGGGGCTGCTGGCTACACCTTC. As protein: CASLGQGAAGYTF.

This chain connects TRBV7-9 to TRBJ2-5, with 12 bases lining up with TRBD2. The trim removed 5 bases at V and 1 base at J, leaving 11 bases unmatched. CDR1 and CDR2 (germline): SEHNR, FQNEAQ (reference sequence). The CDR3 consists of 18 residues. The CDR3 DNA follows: TGTGCCAGCAGCGGACTAGCGGGAACCTACCAATTCCAAGAGACCCAGTACTTC. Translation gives CASSGLAGTYQFQETQYF. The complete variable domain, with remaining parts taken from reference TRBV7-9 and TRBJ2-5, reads DTGVSQNPRHKITKRGQNVTFRCDPISEHNRLYWYRQTLGQGPEFLTYFQNEAQLEKSRLLSDRFSAERPKGSFSTLEIQRTEQGDSAMYLCASSGLAGTYQFQETQYFGPGTRLLVL.

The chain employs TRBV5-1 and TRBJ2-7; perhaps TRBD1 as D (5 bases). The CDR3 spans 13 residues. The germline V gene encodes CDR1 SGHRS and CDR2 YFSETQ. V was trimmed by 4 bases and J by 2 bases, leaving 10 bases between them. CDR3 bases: TGCGCCAGCAGCCCGGACAAGCCCTACGAGCAGTACTTC. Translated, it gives CASSPDKPYEQYF.